This T cell receptor beta chain emerged from a study of post-analysis software for immune sequencing data. Study-wide context: Recorded subtypes: relapsing-remitting, secondary progressive, progressive-relapsing; some patients unannotated. The study's findings and limits: Patients had higher frequencies than controls of five or six TRBV segments, including TRBV5-6, TRBV5-1 and TRBV20-1. People with multiple sclerosis had a significantly lower normalized Chao1 diversity than controls did.

As to this clonotype: What it binds is not known.

The TCR beta cDNA libraries carried unique molecular identifiers. The source material, about 0.9 to 11 million T cells, gave rise to roughly 0.5 million cDNA molecules. From the PCR reads, TCRdb called clonotypes with MiXCR, one entry per CDR3 protein. Found here are some 690,000 distinct CDR3 sequences, approximately 59% of them singletons; the top ten hold about 11%. The CDR3 spans 14 residues. The V end was cut by 0 bases, the J end by 2 bases, with 9 bases between. Germline values: CDR1 SGDLS, CDR2 YYNGEE. The chain is built from TRBV9 and TRBJ2-7; possible D gene TRBD1, 6 bases. The sequenced sample consisted of blood. This receptor was taken from a girl aged 2 to 9 with multiple sclerosis. CDR3 coding DNA: TGTGCCAGCAGCGTAGCTGGGGACACCTACGAGCAGTACTTC. This sequence encodes CASSVAGDTYEQYF.